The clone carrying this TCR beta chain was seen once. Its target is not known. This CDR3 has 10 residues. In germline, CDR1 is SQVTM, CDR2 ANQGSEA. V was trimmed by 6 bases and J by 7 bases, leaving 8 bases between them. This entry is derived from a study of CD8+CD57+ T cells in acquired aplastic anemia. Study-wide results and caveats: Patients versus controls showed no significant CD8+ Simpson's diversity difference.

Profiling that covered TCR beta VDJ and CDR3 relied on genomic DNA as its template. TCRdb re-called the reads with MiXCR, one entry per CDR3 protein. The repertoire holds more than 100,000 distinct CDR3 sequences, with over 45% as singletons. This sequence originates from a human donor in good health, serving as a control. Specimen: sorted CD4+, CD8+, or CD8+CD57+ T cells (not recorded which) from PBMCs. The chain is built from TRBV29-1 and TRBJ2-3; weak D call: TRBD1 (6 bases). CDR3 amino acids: CSVDSYTQYF. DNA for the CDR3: TGCAGCGTGGACAGCTATACGCAGTATTTT.